A selection of T cell receptor beta chains follows, all from one sample in a study of blood T cells in healthy people across ages. MiXCR, run by TCRdb on the 5' RACE reads, gives a single entry per CDR3 protein. The table lists some 1.5 million distinct CDR3 sequences, under 55% of them singletons. Sequenced material: blood. The receptors stem from a woman aged 18-29 years in good health. The CDR3 runs from the conserved cysteine through the conserved F or W. The D gene is left open where the match is weak. Some rows have no size entry. The others give once, few or many, or a class for an expanded clone.

>TRBD2|17|.|TRBV4-3|TRBJ2-7
CASSEGVRLAGGYEQYF
TGCGCCAGCAGCGAAGGGGTCCGACTAGCGGGAGGCTACGAGCAGTACTTC
>.|16|.|TRBV5-5|TRBJ1-1
CASSPKGGGLTTEAFF
TGTGCCAGCAGCCCAAAGGGAGGTGGGTTGACGACTGAAGCTTTCTTT
>.|15|.|TRBV10-1|TRBJ1-1
CASSESGLLGTEAFF
TGCGCCAGCAGTGAGTCAGGACTCTTGGGGACTGAAGCTTTCTTT
>.|15|.|TRBV5-1|TRBJ2-7
CASSLTENSYNEQYF
TGCGCCAGCAGCTTGACAGAAAACTCCTACAATGAGCAGTACTTC
>.|14|.|TRBV5-1|TRBJ2-7
CASSVSGESYEQYF
TGCGCCAGCAGCGTGTCGGGGGAGTCCTACGAGCAGTACTTC
>TRBD1|13|.|TRBV29-1|TRBJ2-1
CSVTRDSYNEQFF
TGCAGCGTGACCCGGGACAGCTACAATGAGCAGTTCTTC
>TRBD2|15|once|TRBV15|TRBJ2-5
CATSRTSGIDNEQYF
TGTGCCACCAGCAGAACTAGCGGGATTGACAATGAGCAGTACTTC
>.|13|.|TRBV6-1|TRBJ2-7
CASHSPVTYEQYF
TGTGCCAGCCATTCCCCAGTTACCTACGAGCAGTACTTC
>.|14|few|TRBV10-2|TRBJ2-1
CASSVTRAPNEQFF
TGCGCCAGCAGTGTTACCCGGGCTCCCAATGAGCAGTTCTTC
>.|15|.|TRBV4-1|TRBJ1-2
CASSPNQEWSYGYTF
TGCGCCAGCAGCCCTAACCAGGAGTGGAGCTATGGCTACACCTTC
>.|16|.|TRBV6-2/TRBV6-3|TRBJ2-7
CASSYSGRRSYNEQYF
TGTGCCAGCAGTTACTCAGGGAGGCGATCCTACAATGAGCAGTACTTC
>.|13|.|TRBV5-1|TRBJ2-3
CASSWEYTDTQYF
TGCGCCAGCAGCTGGGAGTACACAGATACGCAGTATTTT
>.|15|.|TRBV10-3|TRBJ2-5
CAISITGVRQETQYF
TGTGCCATCAGTATTACGGGGGTACGCCAAGAGACCCAGTACTTC
>.|18|many|TRBV15|TRBJ2-6
CATSREDVTGTGANVLTF
TGTGCCACCAGCAGAGAAGATGTTACAGGGACTGGGGCCAACGTCCTGACTTTC
>.|17|.|TRBV28|TRBJ2-4
CASSLLAVKLAKNIQYF
TGTGCCAGCAGTTTACTAGCAGTTAAGTTAGCCAAAAACATTCAGTACTTC
>.|14|.|TRBV7-6|TRBJ1-1
CASSLGRSNTEAFF
TGTGCCAGCAGCTTAGGAAGATCGAACACTGAAGCTTTCTTT